Listed below are T cell receptor beta chains from one sample, sequenced in a study of beta chain features in type 1 diabetes. Here immunoSEQ multiplex PCR was the method, and the copy in TCRdb shows in-frame clones only, minus some. Of 640,000 or so clones in the sample, about 14% were seen once. Sequences were obtained from naive CD4+ T cells from blood. These receptors were taken from a man younger than 35 with type 1 diabetes. Each CDR3 is given with its conserved first and last residue. The D gene is left open where the match is weak. A row's size may be missing; if present it is once, few, many or a size class.

d_call	v_call	cdr3_length	clone_size	j_call	cdr3_aa
-	TRBV6-5	12	few	TRBJ2-5	CASGARKETQYF
TRBD2	TRBV13	15	-	TRBJ2-1	CASRKGVAGVYEQFF
-	TRBV18	12	few	TRBJ2-7	CASSPGDYEQYF
-	TRBV4-3	16	-	TRBJ1-5	CASSQDPELFGQPQHF
-	TRBV30	13	-	TRBJ2-3	CAWSLRGLDTQYF
-	TRBV6-1	14	-	TRBJ2-5	CASSEAGGREPQYF
-	TRBV6-6	14	few	TRBJ1-2	CASSYPVLNYGYTF
TRBD2	TRBV18	16	-	TRBJ2-4	CASSPPEGLAVAVQYF
TRBD1	TRBV30	15	-	TRBJ2-7	CAWSVDGQGLYEQYF
-	TRBV7-2	14	few	TRBJ2-1	CASSFTARDGEQFF
-	TRBV7-9	14	few	TRBJ2-2	CASSSVVNTGELFF
-	TRBV9	14	once	TRBJ2-5	CASSPTSKGETQYF
TRBD1	TRBV7-3	15	few	TRBJ2-5	CASSSTGTGGETQYF
TRBD2	TRBV4-2	17	-	TRBJ2-3	CASSQAQRGGRTDTQYF
-	TRBV5-1	14	-	TRBJ2-1	CASSFVTGINEQFF
TRBD1	TRBV20-1	10	few	TRBJ1-2	CSAGGYRNTF
-	TRBV28	14	few	TRBJ1-5	CASSLSGWQQPQHF
TRBD1	TRBV30	13	-	TRBJ1-1	CAWNRGQGTEAFF
TRBD1	TRBV28	16	few	TRBJ2-1	CASSSSGQGWNNEQFF
TRBD1	TRBV10-3	15	-	TRBJ1-3	CAISGQGGPGNTIYF
-	TRBV5-4	14	-	TRBJ1-2	CASILRGGDYGYTF
TRBD1	TRBV2	15	once	TRBJ2-7	CASSVTGTGRHEQYF
-	TRBV5-4	14	-	TRBJ1-1	CASSLAQGASEAFF
TRBD2	TRBV30	16	-	TRBJ2-1	CALDGEGLAASSRQFF
TRBD2	TRBV7-7	16	-	TRBJ2-3	CASSLSSASGSRRQYF
-	TRBV14	13	-	TRBJ1-2	CASSLDSYYGYTF
-	TRBV11-2	16	few	TRBJ1-2	CASSLGRDNRNYGYTF
TRBD2	TRBV19	15	few	TRBJ2-7	CASSPGSGNSYEQYF
-	TRBV5-1	15	-	TRBJ2-5	CASSARGAGGETQYF
TRBD1	TRBV9	14	few	TRBJ2-1	CASSVEGATNEQFF
-	TRBV5-4	16	-	TRBJ2-3	CASSSSVGVSTDTQYF
TRBD2	TRBV7-6	14	few	TRBJ2-3	CASSLGSGVDTQYF
-	TRBV6-1	14	-	TRBJ2-7	CASSEVRSSYEQYF
-	TRBV6-5	14	few	TRBJ2-7	CASSYSLHGYEQYF
-	TRBV18	14	few	TRBJ1-2	CASSPSRDNYGYTF
-	TRBV2	12	-	TRBJ2-5	CASNLVIETQYF
-	TRBV9	15	-	TRBJ1-1	CASSPRTVMNTEAFF
-	TRBV6-1	12	few	TRBJ2-1	CASRGHNNEQFF
TRBD1	TRBV7-9	16	few	TRBJ1-4	CASSLITGARGEKLFF
-	TRBV11-2	12	-	TRBJ2-1	CASSLEGGRGFF
TRBD2	TRBV29-1	14	-	TRBJ2-1	CSVLKREGYNEQFF
TRBD2	TRBV6-5	15	-	TRBJ2-1	CASSYSGLALNEQFF